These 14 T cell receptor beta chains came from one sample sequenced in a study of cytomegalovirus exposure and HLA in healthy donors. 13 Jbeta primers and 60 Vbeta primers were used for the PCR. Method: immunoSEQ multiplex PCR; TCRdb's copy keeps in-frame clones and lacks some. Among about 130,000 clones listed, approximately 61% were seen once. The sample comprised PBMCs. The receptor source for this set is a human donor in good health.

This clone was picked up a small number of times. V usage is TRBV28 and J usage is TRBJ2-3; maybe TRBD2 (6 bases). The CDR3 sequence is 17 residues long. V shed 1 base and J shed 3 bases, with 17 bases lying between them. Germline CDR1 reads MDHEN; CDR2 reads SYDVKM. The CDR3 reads CASSLSAAWRGTDTQYF. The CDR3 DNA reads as TGTGCCAGCAGTTTATCAGCGGCCTGGAGGGGAACAGATACGCAGTATTTT.

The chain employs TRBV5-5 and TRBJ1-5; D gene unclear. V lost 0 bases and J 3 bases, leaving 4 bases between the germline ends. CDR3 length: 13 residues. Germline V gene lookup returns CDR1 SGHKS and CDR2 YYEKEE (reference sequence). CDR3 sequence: CASSLGVNQPQHF. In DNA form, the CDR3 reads TGTGCCAGCAGCTTGGGCGTCAATCAGCCCCAGCATTTT.

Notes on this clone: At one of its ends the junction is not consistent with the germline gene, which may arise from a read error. The CDR3 sequence is CASSPVAANTGELFF. In DNA form, the CDR3 reads TGTGCTAGCAGCCCTGTAGCTGCGAACACCGGGGAGCTGTTTTTT. The V and J genes are TRBV7-7 and TRBJ2-2; no clear D. This CDR3 is 15 amino acids long. Looked up from germline, CDR1 is SSHAT and CDR2 is FNYEAQ (reference sequence).

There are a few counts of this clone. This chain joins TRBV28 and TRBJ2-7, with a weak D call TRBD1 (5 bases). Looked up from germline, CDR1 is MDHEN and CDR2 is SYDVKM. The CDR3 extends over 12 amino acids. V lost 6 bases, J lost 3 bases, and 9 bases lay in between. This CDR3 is CASRSQGYEQYF. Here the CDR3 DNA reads TGTGCCAGCAGATCTCAGGGCTACGAGCAGTACTTC. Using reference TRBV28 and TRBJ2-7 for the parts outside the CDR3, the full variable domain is DVKVTQSSRYLVKRTGEKVFLECVQDMDHENMFWYRQDPGLGLRLIYFSYDVKMKEKGDIPEGYSVSREKKERFSLILESASTNQTSMYLCASRSQGYEQYFGPGTRLTVT.

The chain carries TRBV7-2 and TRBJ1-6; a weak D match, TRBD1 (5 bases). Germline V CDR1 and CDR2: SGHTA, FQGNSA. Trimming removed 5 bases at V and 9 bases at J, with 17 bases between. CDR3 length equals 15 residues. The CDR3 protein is CASSPLVGGGSPLHF. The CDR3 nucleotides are TGTGCCAGCAGCCCCCTGGTGGGGGGGGGTTCACCCCTCCACTTT.

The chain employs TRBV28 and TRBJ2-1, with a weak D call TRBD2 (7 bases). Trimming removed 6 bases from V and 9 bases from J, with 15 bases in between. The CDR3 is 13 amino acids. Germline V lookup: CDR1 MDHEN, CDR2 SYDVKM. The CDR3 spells CASRFYREGEQFF. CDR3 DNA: TGTGCCAGCAGGTTTTACAGGGAGGGTGAGCAGTTCTTC.

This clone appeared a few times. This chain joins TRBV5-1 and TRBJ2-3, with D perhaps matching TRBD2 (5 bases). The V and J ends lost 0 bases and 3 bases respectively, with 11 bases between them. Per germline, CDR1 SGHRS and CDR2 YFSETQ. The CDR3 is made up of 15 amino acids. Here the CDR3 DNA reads TGCGCCAGCAGCTTGGTGGGCCGGAGGACAGATACGCAGTATTTT. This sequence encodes CASSLVGRRTDTQYF.

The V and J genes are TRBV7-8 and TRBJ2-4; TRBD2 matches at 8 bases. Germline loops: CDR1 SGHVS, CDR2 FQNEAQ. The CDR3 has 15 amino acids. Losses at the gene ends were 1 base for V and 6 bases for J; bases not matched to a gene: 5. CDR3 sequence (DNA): TGTGCCAGCAGCTTAGGCGGGAGGACGGCAAACATTCAGTACTTC. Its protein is CASSLGGRTANIQYF. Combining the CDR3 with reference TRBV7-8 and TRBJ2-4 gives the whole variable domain GAGVSQSPRYKVAKRGQDVALRCDPISGHVSLFWYQQALGQGPEFLTYFQNEAQLDKSGLPSDRFFAERPEGSVSTLKIQRTQQEDSAVYLCASSLGGRTANIQYFGAGTRLSVL.

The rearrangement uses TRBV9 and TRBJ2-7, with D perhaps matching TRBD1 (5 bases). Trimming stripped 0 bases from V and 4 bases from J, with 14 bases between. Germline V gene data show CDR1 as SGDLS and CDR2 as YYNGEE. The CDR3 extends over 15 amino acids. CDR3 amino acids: CASSVGFQGTYEQYF. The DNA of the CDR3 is TGTGCCAGCAGCGTAGGGTTCCAGGGAACGTACGAGCAGTACTTC. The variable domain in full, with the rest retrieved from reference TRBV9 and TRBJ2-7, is DSGVTQTPKHLITATGQRVTLRCSPRSGDLSVYWYQQSLDQGLQFLIQYYNGEERAKGNILERFSAQQFPDLHSELNLSSLELGDSALYFCASSVGFQGTYEQYFGPGTRLTVT.

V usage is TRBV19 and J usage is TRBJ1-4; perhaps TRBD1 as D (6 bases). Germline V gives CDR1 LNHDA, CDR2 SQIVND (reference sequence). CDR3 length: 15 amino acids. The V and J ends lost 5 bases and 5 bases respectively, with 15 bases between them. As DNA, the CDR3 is TGTGCCAGTAGTTCCCCACAGGGTGGGAATGAAAAACTGTTTTTT. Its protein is CASSSPQGGNEKLFF.

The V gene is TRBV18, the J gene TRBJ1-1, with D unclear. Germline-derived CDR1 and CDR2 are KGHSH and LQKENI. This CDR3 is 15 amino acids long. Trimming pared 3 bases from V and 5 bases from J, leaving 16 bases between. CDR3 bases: TGTGCCAGCTCACCTCCGATGTCCGAGGGAACTGAAGCTTTCTTT. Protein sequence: CASSPPMSEGTEAFF.

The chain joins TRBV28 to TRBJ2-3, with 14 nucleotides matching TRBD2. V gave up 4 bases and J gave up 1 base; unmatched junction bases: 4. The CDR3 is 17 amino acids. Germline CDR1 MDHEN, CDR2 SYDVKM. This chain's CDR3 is CASSWTSGRSGTDTQYF. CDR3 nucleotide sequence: TGTGCCAGCAGTTGGACTAGCGGGAGGTCGGGCACAGATACGCAGTATTTT.

CDR3 nucleotides: TGTGCCAGTAGTATGAGAGGACAGGGCCTTAGCAATCAGCCCCAGCATTTT. It yields the protein CASSMRGQGLSNQPQHF. The chain uses TRBV19 and TRBJ1-5; TRBD1 aligns across 8 bases. CDR3 length: 17 residues. With V trimmed by 3 bases and J by 0 bases, 7 bases remained unmatched. The germline CDR1 and CDR2 sequences are LNHDA and SQIVND (reference sequence).

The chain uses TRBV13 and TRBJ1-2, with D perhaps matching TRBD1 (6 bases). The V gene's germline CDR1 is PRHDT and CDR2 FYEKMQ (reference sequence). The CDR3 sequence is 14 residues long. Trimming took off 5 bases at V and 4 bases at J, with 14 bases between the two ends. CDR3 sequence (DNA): TGTGCCAGCAGCAGCCGGACAGCGTCCTATGGCTACACCTTC. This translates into CASSSRTASYGYTF.